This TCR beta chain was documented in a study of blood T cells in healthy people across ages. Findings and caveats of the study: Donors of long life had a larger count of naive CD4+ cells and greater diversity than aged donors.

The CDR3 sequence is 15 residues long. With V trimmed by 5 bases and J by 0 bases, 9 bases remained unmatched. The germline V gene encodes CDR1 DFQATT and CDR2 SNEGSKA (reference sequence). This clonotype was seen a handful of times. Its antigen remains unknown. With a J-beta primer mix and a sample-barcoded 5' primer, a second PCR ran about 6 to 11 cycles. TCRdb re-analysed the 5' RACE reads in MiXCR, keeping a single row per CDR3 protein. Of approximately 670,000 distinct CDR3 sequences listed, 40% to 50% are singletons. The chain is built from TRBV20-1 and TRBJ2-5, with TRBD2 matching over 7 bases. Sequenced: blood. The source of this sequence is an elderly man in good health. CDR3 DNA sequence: TGCAGTGCTCGAACCTCCAGCGGGGACCAAGAGACCCAGTACTTC. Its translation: CSARTSSGDQETQYF.